The clone carrying this T cell receptor (beta chain) was detected a few times. The entry originates in a study of Graves' ophthalmopathy and Graves' hyperthyroidism. Beta-chain TCR CDR3 regions were amplified from RNA transcripts. RT-PCR with HTBI primers came first, then second-round multiplex PCR. A single record per CDR3 protein comes from TCRdb applying MiXCR to the multiplex PCR reads. In the table there are hundreds of thousands of distinct CDR3 sequences, 20% to 25% of which are singletons. Trimming removed 0 bases at V and 1 base at J, with 10 bases between. Germline loops: CDR1 SGHKS, CDR2 YYEKEE (reference sequence). There are 15 residues in the CDR3.

The chain joins TRBV5-5 to TRBJ1-1; D gene ambiguous. This TCR derives from a woman between 18 and 29 years old with stable Graves' hyperthyroidism. Some clones in this sample may be carry-over from other donors' samples. The sequenced material came from peripheral blood. In nucleotides, the CDR3 is TGTGCCAGCAGCTTGGTTTGGATTGGGAACACTGAAGCTTTCTTT. The encoded protein is CASSLVWIGNTEAFF.